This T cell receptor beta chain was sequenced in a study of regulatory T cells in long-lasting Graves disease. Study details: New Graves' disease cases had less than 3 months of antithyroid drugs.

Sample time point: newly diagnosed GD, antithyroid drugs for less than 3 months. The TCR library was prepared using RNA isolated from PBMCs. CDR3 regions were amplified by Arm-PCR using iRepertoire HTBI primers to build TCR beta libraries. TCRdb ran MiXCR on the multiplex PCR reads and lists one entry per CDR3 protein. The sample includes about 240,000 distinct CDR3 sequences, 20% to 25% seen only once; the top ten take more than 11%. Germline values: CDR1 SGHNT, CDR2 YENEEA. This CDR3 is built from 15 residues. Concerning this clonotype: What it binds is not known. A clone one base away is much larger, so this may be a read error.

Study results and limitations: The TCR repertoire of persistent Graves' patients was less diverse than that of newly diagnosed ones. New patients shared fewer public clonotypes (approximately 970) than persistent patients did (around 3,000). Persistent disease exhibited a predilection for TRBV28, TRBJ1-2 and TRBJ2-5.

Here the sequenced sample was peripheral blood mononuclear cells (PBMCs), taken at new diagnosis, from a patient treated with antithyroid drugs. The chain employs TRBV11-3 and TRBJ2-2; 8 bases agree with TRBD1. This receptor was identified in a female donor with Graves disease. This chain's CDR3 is CASSHRQGKTGELLF. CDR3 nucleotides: TGTGCCAGCAGCCACAGACAGGGGAAAACCGGGGAGCTGCTTTTT.